These 4 T cell receptor beta chains were sequenced from one sample in a study of vaccination effects on CD4 cells after COVID-19. Antigen-specific CD4+ T cell clonotypes were called by their expansion after viral peptide-pool culture in ViraFEST. Culturing for around ten days preceded CD4+ T cell isolation. None of these healthy vaccinees had been infected with SARS-CoV-2 before vaccination. These receptors have no known antigen. Using immunoSEQ multiplex PCR, the repertoire was profiled, and TCRdb retains in-frame clones only, with some absent. The repertoire holds some 68,000 clones, with over 65% as singletons. The starting material was CD4+ T cells from PBMCs cultured with HCoV-OC43 spike peptides, obtained before COVID-19 vaccination. Subset indicated: HCoV-OC43 spike overlapping peptide pool stimulation. These receptors were collected from a human donor who received a COVID-19 vaccine.

This clone was counted only a few times. The chain carries TRBV10-3 and TRBJ2-5, with unresolved D. Looked up from germline, CDR1 is ENHRY and CDR2 is SYGVKD. Trimming cost V 4 bases and J 5 bases, with 11 bases left between them. The CDR3 consists of 13 residues. The CDR3 DNA follows: TGTGCCATCAGTGGGGGTTCTTGGGAGACCCAGTACTTC. This gives the protein CAISGGSWETQYF.

The chain uses TRBV5-1 and TRBJ2-1; 9 nucleotides align to TRBD2. The CDR3 is 15 residues long. Germline CDR1 reads SGHRS; CDR2 reads YFSETQ. V was pared by 5 bases and J by 8 bases, with 11 bases of the junction left unmatched. The CDR3 bases are TGCGCCAGCAGTGGGGCGGGGGGGCTTTTCGATGAGCAGTTCTTC. Protein sequence: CASSGAGGLFDEQFF.

The V call is TRBV19, the J call TRBJ2-5; maybe TRBD1 (6 bases). This CDR3 contains 13 residues. Deletions cut 6 bases from V and 2 bases from J, with 10 bases between. The germline V gene has CDR1 LNHDA and CDR2 SQIVND (reference sequence). In DNA form, the CDR3 reads TGTGCCAGTAGGGACAGCACTCAAGAGACCCAGTACTTC. This gives the protein CASRDSTQETQYF.

J is TRBJ2-3 and V is TRBV7-3, with D possibly being TRBD2 (5 bases). The length of the CDR3 is 15 residues. Between the trimmed V and J ends, which lost 6 bases and 2 bases, there was a span of 15 bases. The germline gives CDR1 SGHTA, CDR2 FQGTGA. The CDR3 region has the DNA TGTGCCAGCAGTCGAGACTCAGCGGCCACAGATACGCAGTATTTT. Protein: CASSRDSAATDTQYF.